Presented here are 28 T cell receptor beta chains from one specimen sequenced in a study of blood T cells in healthy people across ages. The use of a sample-barcoded 5' primer and a J-beta primer mix characterized a second PCR of about 7 to 12 cycles. MiXCR was run by TCRdb on the 5' RACE reads, yielding one entry per CDR3 protein. The table has about 640,000 distinct CDR3 sequences, about 54% seen once; the top ten hold over 35%. The sequencing sample was made of blood. The receptors stem from a man aged 55-75 years in good health.

The chain is built from TRBV7-9 and TRBJ1-5; 8 nucleotides match TRBD1. V was clipped by 5 bases and J by 0 bases; unmatched bases: 9. Germline V CDR1 and CDR2: SEHNR, FQNEAQ (reference sequence). The CDR3 is 17 residues long. The CDR3 sequence: CASSRGRQGASNQPQHF. For the CDR3, the DNA is TGTGCCAGCAGCCGGGGGCGTCAGGGGGCTAGCAATCAGCCCCAGCATTTT.

The J gene is TRBJ2-3, the V gene TRBV12-3 or TRBV12-4, with 7 bases fitting TRBD1. The CDR3 covers 15 residues. V trimming: 6 bases; J trimming: 3 bases; junction bases outside the gene matches: 9. CDR3 loop: CASRSQGRRTDTQYF. DNA for the CDR3: TGTGCCAGCAGGTCACAGGGGCGGAGGACAGATACGCAGTATTTT.

This clonotype was seen a handful of times. The chain links TRBV6-2 or TRBV6-3 to TRBJ2-5; D possibly uses TRBD1 or TRBD2 (5 bases each). V was shortened by 6 bases and J by 4 bases, with 15 bases between the two germline ends. The CDR3 contains 14 residues. CDR1 and CDR2 from the germline V gene are MNHEY and SVGEGT. The CDR3 DNA sequence: TGTGCCAGCAGACCACCGGGACGGGGAGAGACCCAGTACTTC. It yields the protein CASRPPGRGETQYF.

This clonotype appeared a few times. V is TRBV12-3 or TRBV12-4 and J is TRBJ2-1; 14 bases fit TRBD2. The CDR3 covers 15 residues. The V gene end was trimmed by 6 bases and the J gene end by 7 bases; junction bases not matched to a gene: 5. The CDR3 bases are TGTGCCAGCAGGGTGACTAGCGGGGGGGCAAATGAGCAGTTCTTC. This encodes CASRVTSGGANEQFF.

V and J are TRBV20-1 and TRBJ2-1; tentative D call: TRBD1 (6 bases). The V gene lost 6 bases and the J gene lost 3 bases, with 12 bases spanning the gap. The germline V gene has CDR1 DFQATT and CDR2 SNEGSKA (reference sequence). CDR3 length equals 13 residues. The CDR3 DNA is TGCAGTGCGTCAGGGGACAACTACAATGAGCAGTTCTTC. It is translated as CSASGDNYNEQFF.

As for this clonotype: This may be a read error, as it is one base from a much larger clone. The chain combines TRBV5-1 with TRBJ2-1; D unresolved. The ends were cut back, 3 bases at V and 8 bases at J, with 12 bases in the middle. Germline V gene data show CDR1 as SGHRS and CDR2 as YFSETQ. CDR3 length: 13 amino acids. CDR3 sequence: CASSWGIRDEQFF. CDR3 sequence (DNA): TGCGCCAGCAGCTGGGGAATAAGGGATGAGCAGTTCTTC.

This chain links TRBV7-2 with TRBJ2-7, with no clear D. V was clipped by 1 base and J by 5 bases, with 15 bases between them. The germline gives CDR1 SGHTA, CDR2 FQGNSA. The CDR3 extends over 15 amino acids. The chain's CDR3 is CASSLVGAKGNEQYF. The CDR3 coding sequence is TGTGCCAGCAGCTTAGTGGGCGCCAAAGGGAACGAGCAGTACTTC. Supplemented by reference TRBV7-2 and TRBJ2-7, the full variable domain reads GAGVSQSPSNKVTEKGKDVELRCDPISGHTALYWYRQSLGQGLEFLIYFQGNSAPDKSGLPSDRFSAERTGGSVSTLTIQRTQQEDSAVYLCASSLVGAKGNEQYFGPGTRLTVT.

V is TRBV6-4 and J is TRBJ1-1; TRBD1 matches at 7 bases. Trimming removed 4 bases from V and 7 bases from J; junction bases left unmatched: 9. The CDR3 has 14 residues. Germline CDR1 is MRHNA and CDR2 is SNTAGT. This chain's CDR3 is CASSASGTVCEAFF. CDR3 DNA sequence: TGTGCCAGCAGTGCCTCCGGGACAGTTTGTGAAGCTTTCTTT.

This chain joins TRBV20-1 and TRBJ2-7; 10 nucleotides match TRBD1. Germline V lookup: CDR1 DFQATT, CDR2 SNEGSKA (reference sequence). The V segment lost 4 bases and the J segment 2 bases; nucleotides outside the gene matches: 2. The CDR3 sequence is 13 residues long. CDR3 nucleotides: TGCAGTGCTAAGGGGACAGGGGCCTACGAGCAGTACTTC. Residues: CSAKGTGAYEQYF.

This chain uses TRBV20-1 with TRBJ1-4; perhaps TRBD1 as D (5 bases). V was shortened by 3 bases and J by 6 bases, with 14 bases between the two germline ends. The CDR3 sequence is 14 residues long. Germline assignment: CDR1 DFQATT and CDR2 SNEGSKA (reference sequence). CDR3 in amino acids: CSAREGQGDEKLFF. The CDR3 DNA is TGCAGTGCTAGGGAAGGGCAGGGAGATGAAAAACTGTTTTTT.

The chain has TRBV3-1 and TRBJ2-1, with 7 positions matching TRBD1. CDR1 is LGHDT and CDR2 is YNNKEL in the germline V gene (reference sequence). The CDR3 has 14 residues. V trimming: 5 bases; J trimming: 5 bases; junction bases outside the gene matches: 6. CDR3 sequence (DNA): TGTGCCAGCAGCGCCCGAGGGACAGACAATGAGCAGTTCTTC. The encoded protein is CASSARGTDNEQFF.

The V and J genes are TRBV2 and TRBJ2-5; D is perhaps TRBD1 (6 bases). In germline, CDR1 is SNHLY, CDR2 FYNNEI. Trimming removed 7 bases from V and 1 base from J, with 16 bases in between. This CDR3 has 15 residues. The CDR3 is CASNALDSLQETQYF. CDR3 DNA: TGTGCCAGCAACGCACTGGACAGCCTCCAAGAGACCCAGTACTTC.

This clonotype has just one count. The rearrangement links TRBV10-2 to TRBJ2-3; D might be TRBD2 (6 bases). Trimming removed 9 bases at V and 5 bases at J, with 15 bases between. The CDR3 covers 13 residues. The germline CDR1 and CDR2 sequences are WSHSY and SAAADI. The CDR3 reads CARSVAEGDTQYF. The CDR3 bases are TGCGCCAGAAGCGTGGCGGAGGGAGATACGCAGTATTTT.

This chain joins TRBV7-2 and TRBJ1-2, with D perhaps TRBD1 (6 bases). CDR3 length: 12 residues. V was pared by 3 bases and J by 8 bases, with 10 bases between. The V gene's germline CDR1 is SGHTA and CDR2 FQGNSA. The CDR3 spells CASSFMTGGYTF. CDR3 coding DNA: TGTGCCAGCAGCTTCATGACAGGCGGCTACACCTTC. Full variable domain (outside the CDR3, taken from reference TRBV7-2 and TRBJ1-2): GAGVSQSPSNKVTEKGKDVELRCDPISGHTALYWYRQSLGQGLEFLIYFQGNSAPDKSGLPSDRFSAERTGGSVSTLTIQRTQQEDSAVYLCASSFMTGGYTFGSGTRLTVV.

The chain is built from TRBV20-1 and TRBJ1-4; the match to TRBD1 covers 10 bases. Trimming removed 1 base from V and 0 bases from J; junction bases left unmatched: 8. CDR3 length equals 18 residues. Germline assignment: CDR1 DFQATT and CDR2 SNEGSKA (reference sequence). CDR3 protein: CSARGSPGQGTTNEKLFF. DNA of the CDR3: TGCAGTGCTAGAGGTTCACCGGGACAGGGGACAACTAATGAAAAACTGTTTTTT.

The rearrangement links TRBV4-2 to TRBJ1-2; 8 nucleotides agree with TRBD1. The CDR3 totals 15 residues. Germline assignment: CDR1 LGHNA and CDR2 YNFKEQ. V trimming: 3 bases; J trimming: 2 bases; junction bases outside the gene matches: 5. Here the CDR3 reads CASSQTGQANYGYTF. The DNA of the CDR3 is TGTGCCAGCAGCCAGACGGGACAGGCCAACTATGGCTACACCTTC.

This clonotype was recorded at least ten times. The chain couples TRBV28 to TRBJ2-5, with D uncertain. V was cut by 8 bases and J by 5 bases, with 12 bases left in between. The CDR3 totals 12 residues. Per the germline V gene, CDR1 is MDHEN and CDR2 is SYDVKM. Here the CDR3 reads CASQRVGETQYF. The CDR3 DNA follows: TGTGCCAGCCAACGAGTTGGGGAGACCCAGTACTTC.

This chain connects TRBV29-1 to TRBJ2-7; 7 bases are shared with TRBD1. From germline, CDR1 is SQVTM and CDR2 ANQGSEA. V shed 4 bases, J shed 3 bases, and the junction held 6 bases outside the gene matches. The CDR3 extends over 13 amino acids. CDR3 amino acids: CSVVEGGFYEQYF. DNA of the CDR3: TGCAGCGTTGTCGAAGGGGGCTTCTACGAGCAGTACTTC.

This clonotype occurred a few times. J is TRBJ2-5 and V is TRBV20-1; D is unclear. This CDR3 contains 11 residues. Between the trimmed V and J ends, which lost 2 bases and 5 bases, there was a span of 6 bases. The V gene's germline CDR1 is DFQATT and CDR2 SNEGSKA (reference sequence). The CDR3 is CSARLEETQYF. The CDR3 nucleotides are TGCAGTGCTAGACTAGAGGAGACCCAGTACTTC.

V gene TRBV7-2 combines with J gene TRBJ1-1; D ambiguous. Germline loops: CDR1 SGHTA, CDR2 FQGNSA. The CDR3 consists of 13 residues. With 7 bases removed from V and 1 base from J, the gap between germline ends came to 10 bases. The CDR3 nucleotides are TGTGCCAGCACCAAGGTTCGGAACACTGAAGCTTTCTTT. The encoded protein is CASTKVRNTEAFF.

V gene TRBV27 combines with J gene TRBJ2-1; 9 nucleotides align to TRBD1. The CDR3 runs 15 residues. CDR1 is MNHEY and CDR2 is SMNVEV in the germline V gene (reference sequence). With 6 bases clipped from V and 7 bases from J, the junction kept 10 bases outside the gene matches. CDR3 in amino acids: CASRGWDRVYNEQFF. The CDR3 DNA is TGTGCCAGCAGGGGGTGGGACAGGGTTTATAATGAGCAGTTCTTC.

The chain employs TRBV20-1 and TRBJ2-1; D not certain. The V gene's germline CDR1 is DFQATT and CDR2 SNEGSKA (reference sequence). Trimming removed 2 bases from V and 5 bases from J, with 4 bases in between. The CDR3 totals 11 residues. The CDR3 region is CSARPNNEQFF. The CDR3 nucleotides read TGCAGTGCTAGACCAAACAATGAGCAGTTCTTC.

In nucleotides, the CDR3 is TGTGCCAGCAGTCTCTCAGGGGGCCGCGGTGAAAAACTGTTTTTT. Amino acids: CASSLSGGRGEKLFF. The chain is built from TRBV12-3 or TRBV12-4 and TRBJ1-4; 8 bases map to TRBD1. The CDR3 has 15 amino acids. V lost 5 bases and J lost 7; bases outside the gene matches: 9.

V usage is TRBV9 and J usage is TRBJ2-1; D gene uncertain. This CDR3 region has 14 residues. Germline lookup yields CDR1 SGDLS and CDR2 YYNGEE. V gave up 0 bases and J gave up 2 bases, with 6 bases separating them. The CDR3 DNA reads as TGTGCCAGCAGCGTAGCTGAAGCCTACAATGAGCAGTTCTTC. This sequence encodes CASSVAEAYNEQFF.

The chain uses TRBV20-1 and TRBJ2-3; D unresolved. The CDR3 totals 13 residues. Germline loops: CDR1 DFQATT, CDR2 SNEGSKA (reference sequence). The V and J ends lost 0 bases and 5 bases respectively, with 9 bases between them. The DNA for the CDR3 is TGCAGTGCTAGAGATGGGCGGAGAGATACGCAGTATTTT. Residues: CSARDGRRDTQYF.

About this clonotype: The junction shows a germline mismatch at one end, possibly a read error. The V call is TRBV7-8, the J call TRBJ2-3; 8 bases are shared with TRBD2. The CDR3 has 18 amino acids. Germline V lookup: CDR1 SGHVS, CDR2 FQNEAQ. The CDR3 nucleotides read TGTACCAGCAGCCCCGGGGGGGCATCCCCCACTAGTTCAGATACGCAGTATTTT. Translation: CTSSPGGASPTSSDTQYF.

This clonotype has more than one count but fewer than ten. The chain is built from TRBV9 and TRBJ2-7; TRBD1 might be the D (6 bases). The V and J ends lost 3 bases and 0 bases respectively, with 16 bases between them. The germline V gene has CDR1 SGDLS and CDR2 YYNGEE. The CDR3 has 16 amino acids. The CDR3 reads CASSAGWDKSSYEQYF. Written as DNA, the CDR3 is TGTGCCAGCAGCGCCGGGTGGGACAAGAGCTCCTACGAGCAGTACTTC.

This clonotype was seen only a few times. The chain links TRBV12-3 or TRBV12-4 to TRBJ1-1; TRBD1 aligns across 8 bases. The V segment lost 6 bases and the J segment 4 bases; nucleotides outside the gene matches: 7. There are 14 residues in the CDR3. CDR3 DNA: TGTGCCAGCAGCCCCAGGGGGCTAGGCACTGAAGCTTTCTTT. It specifies CASSPRGLGTEAFF.